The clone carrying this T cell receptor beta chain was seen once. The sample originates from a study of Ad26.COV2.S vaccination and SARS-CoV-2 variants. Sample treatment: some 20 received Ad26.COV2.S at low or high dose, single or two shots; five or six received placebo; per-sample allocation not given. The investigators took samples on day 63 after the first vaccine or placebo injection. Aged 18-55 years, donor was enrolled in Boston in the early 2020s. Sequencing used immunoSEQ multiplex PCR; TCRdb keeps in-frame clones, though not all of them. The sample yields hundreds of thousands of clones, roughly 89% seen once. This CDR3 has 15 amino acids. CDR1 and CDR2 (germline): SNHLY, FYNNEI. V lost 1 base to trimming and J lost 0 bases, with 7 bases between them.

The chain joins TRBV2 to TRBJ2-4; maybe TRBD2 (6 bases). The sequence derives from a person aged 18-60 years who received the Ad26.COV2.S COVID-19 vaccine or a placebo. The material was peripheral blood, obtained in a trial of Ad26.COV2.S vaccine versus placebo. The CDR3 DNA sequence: TGTGCCAGCAGTGAAGAGGGACTAGCCAAAAACATTCAGTACTTC. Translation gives CASSEEGLAKNIQYF. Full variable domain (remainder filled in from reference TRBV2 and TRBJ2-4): EPEVTQTPSHQVTQMGQEVILRCVPISNHLYFYWYRQILGQKVEFLVSFYNNEISEKSEIFDDQFSVERPDGSNFTLKIRSTKLEDSAMYFCASSEEGLAKNIQYFGAGTRLSVL.